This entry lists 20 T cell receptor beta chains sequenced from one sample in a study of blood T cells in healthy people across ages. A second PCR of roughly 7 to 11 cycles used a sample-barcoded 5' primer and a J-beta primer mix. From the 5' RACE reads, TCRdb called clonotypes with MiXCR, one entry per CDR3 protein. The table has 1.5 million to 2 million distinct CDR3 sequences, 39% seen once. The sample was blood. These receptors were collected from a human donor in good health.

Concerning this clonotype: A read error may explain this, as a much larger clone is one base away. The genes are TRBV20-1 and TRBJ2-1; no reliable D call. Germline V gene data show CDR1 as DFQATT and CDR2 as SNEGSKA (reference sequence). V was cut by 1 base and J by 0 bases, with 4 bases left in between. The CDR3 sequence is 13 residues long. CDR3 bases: TGCAGTGCTAGAGCTAGCTCCTACAATGAGCAGTTCTTC. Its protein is CSARASSYNEQFF.

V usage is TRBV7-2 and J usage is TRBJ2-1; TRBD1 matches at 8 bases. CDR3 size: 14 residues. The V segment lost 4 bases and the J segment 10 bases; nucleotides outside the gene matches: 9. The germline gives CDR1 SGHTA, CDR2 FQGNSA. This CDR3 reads CASSYGTGIVEQFF. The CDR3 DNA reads TGTGCCAGCAGCTACGGGACAGGTATTGTAGAGCAGTTCTTC.

In nucleotides, the CDR3 is TGCAGCGTGATAACAGGGGGCGCATCTGGCTACACCTTC. Amino acids: CSVITGGASGYTF. The chain is built from TRBV29-1 and TRBJ1-2; 9 nucleotides align to TRBD1. V lost 6 bases and J lost 7; bases outside the gene matches: 9. Looked up from germline, CDR1 is SQVTM and CDR2 is ANQGSEA. This CDR3 spans 13 amino acids.

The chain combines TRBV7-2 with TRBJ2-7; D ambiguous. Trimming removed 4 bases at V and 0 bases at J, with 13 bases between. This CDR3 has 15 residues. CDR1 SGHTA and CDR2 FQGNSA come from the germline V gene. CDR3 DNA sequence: TGTGCCAGCAGCTACATACGACTGGGCTCCTACGAGCAGTACTTC. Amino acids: CASSYIRLGSYEQYF.

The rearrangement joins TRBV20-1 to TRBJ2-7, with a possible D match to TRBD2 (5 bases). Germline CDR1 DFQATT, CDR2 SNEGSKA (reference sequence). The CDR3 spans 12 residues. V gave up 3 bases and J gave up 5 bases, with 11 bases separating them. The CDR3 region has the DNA TGCAGTGCTAGGGCTCCCGGGGACGAGCAGTACTTC. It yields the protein CSARAPGDEQYF.

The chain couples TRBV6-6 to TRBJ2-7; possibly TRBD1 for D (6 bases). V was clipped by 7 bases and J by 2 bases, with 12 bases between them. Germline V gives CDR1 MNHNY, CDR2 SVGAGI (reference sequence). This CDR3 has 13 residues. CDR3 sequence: CASTITGTYEQYF. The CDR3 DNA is TGTGCCAGCACCATCACAGGGACCTACGAGCAGTACTTC.

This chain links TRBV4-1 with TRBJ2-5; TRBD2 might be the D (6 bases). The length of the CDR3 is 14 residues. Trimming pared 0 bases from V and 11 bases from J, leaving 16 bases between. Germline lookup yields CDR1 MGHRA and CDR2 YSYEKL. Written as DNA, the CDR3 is TGCGCCAGCAGCCAAGATGCCCTCTCGGGGGAGCAGTACTTC. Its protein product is CASSQDALSGEQYF.

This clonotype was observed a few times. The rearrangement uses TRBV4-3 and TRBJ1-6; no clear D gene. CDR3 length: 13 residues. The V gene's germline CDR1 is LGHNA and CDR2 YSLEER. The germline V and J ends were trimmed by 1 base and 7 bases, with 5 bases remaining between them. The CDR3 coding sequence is TGCGCCAGCAGCCAAGGGAGGAATTCACCCCTCCACTTT. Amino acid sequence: CASSQGRNSPLHF.

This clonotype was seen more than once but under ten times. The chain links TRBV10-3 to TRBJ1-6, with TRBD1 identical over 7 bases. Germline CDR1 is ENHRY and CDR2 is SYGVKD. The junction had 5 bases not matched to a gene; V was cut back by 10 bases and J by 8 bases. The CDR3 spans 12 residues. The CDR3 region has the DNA TGTGCCACCCGACAGGGCTATTCACCCCTCCACTTT. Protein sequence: CATRQGYSPLHF.

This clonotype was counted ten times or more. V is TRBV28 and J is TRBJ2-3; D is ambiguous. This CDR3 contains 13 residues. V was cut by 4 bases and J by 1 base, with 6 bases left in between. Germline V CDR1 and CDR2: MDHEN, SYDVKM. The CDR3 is CASSSPGTDTQYF. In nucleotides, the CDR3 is TGTGCCAGCAGTTCCCCGGGCACAGATACGCAGTATTTT.

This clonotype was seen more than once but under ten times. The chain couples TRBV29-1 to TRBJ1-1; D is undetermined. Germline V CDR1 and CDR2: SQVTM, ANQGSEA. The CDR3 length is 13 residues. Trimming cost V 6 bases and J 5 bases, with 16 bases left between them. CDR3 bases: TGCAGCGTCGGCGAGGCAGCCGGGACTGAAGCTTTCTTT. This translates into CSVGEAAGTEAFF. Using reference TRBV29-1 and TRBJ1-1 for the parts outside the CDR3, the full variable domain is SAVISQKPSRDICQRGTSLTIQCQVDSQVTMMFWYRQQPGQSLTLIATANQGSEATYESGFVIDKFPISRPNLTFSTLTVSNMSPEDSSIYLCSVGEAAGTEAFFGQGTRLTVV.

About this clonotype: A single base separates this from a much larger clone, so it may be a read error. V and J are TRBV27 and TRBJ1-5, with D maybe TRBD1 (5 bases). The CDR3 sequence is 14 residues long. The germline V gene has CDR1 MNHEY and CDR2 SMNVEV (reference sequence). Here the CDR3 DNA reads TGTGCCGGCAGTATGTGGGGGAGCAATCAGCCCCAGCATTTT. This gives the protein CAGSMWGSNQPQHF.

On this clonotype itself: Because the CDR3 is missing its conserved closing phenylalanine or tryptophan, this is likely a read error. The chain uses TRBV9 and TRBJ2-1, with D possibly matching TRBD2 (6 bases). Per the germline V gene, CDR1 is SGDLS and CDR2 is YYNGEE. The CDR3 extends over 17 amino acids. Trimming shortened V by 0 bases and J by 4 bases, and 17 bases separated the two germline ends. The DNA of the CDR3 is TGTGCCAGCAGCGTAGACGTGGTCGGGGGTGGGTACAATGAGCAGTTCTGC. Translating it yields CASSVDVVGGGYNEQFC.

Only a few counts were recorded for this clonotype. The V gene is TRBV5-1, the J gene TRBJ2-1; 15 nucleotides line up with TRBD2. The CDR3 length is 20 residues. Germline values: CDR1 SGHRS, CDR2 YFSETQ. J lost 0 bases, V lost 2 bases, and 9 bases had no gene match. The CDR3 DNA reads TGCGCCAGCAGCTTCCCGGGACTAGCGGGGGGACCGAGCTCCTACAATGAGCAGTTCTTC. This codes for CASSFPGLAGGPSSYNEQFF.

The CDR3 DNA follows: TGTGCCAGCAGTGTCCCCGACTTCCAGCGGGATAACACCGGGGAGCTGTTTTTT. This codes for CASSVPDFQRDNTGELFF. The chain links TRBV6-4 to TRBJ2-2; 7 nucleotides align to TRBD2. V gave up 4 bases and J gave up 2 bases; unmatched junction bases: 13. Germline CDR1 is MRHNA and CDR2 is SNTAGT. CDR3 length: 18 amino acids.

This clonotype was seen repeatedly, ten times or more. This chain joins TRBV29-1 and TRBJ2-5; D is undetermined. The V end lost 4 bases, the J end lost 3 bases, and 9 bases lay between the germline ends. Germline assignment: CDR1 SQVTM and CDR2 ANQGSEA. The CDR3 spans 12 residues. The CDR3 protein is CSVVNSKETQYF. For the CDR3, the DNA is TGCAGCGTTGTGAACAGTAAAGAGACCCAGTACTTC.

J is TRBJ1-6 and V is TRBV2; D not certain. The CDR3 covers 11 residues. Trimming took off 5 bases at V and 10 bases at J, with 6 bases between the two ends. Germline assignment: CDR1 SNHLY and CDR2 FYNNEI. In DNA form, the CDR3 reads TGTGCCAGCAGTCCTGGGTCACCCCTCCACTTT. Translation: CASSPGSPLHF.

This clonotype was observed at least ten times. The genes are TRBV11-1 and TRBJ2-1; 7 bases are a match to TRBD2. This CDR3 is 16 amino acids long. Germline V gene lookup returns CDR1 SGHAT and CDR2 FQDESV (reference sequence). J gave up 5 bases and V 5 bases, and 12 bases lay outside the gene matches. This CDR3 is CASSLWAGAGHNEQFF. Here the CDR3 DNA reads TGTGCCAGCAGCCTATGGGCGGGAGCGGGACACAATGAGCAGTTCTTC.

The CDR3 nucleotides read TGTGCCAGCAGTTTAGCGGAGACAGGGGCCTATGGCTACACCTTC. Translating it yields CASSLAETGAYGYTF. The chain uses TRBV12-3 or TRBV12-4 and TRBJ1-2, with 8 bases lining up with TRBD1. The CDR3 is made up of 15 amino acids. V was pared by 0 bases and J by 4 bases, with 4 bases of the junction left unmatched.

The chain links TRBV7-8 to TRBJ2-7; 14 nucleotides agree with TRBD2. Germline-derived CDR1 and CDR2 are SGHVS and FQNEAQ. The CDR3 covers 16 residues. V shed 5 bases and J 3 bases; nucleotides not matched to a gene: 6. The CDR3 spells CASSPEGLAGDYEQYF. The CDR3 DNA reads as TGTGCCAGCAGCCCCGAGGGACTAGCGGGGGACTACGAGCAGTACTTC.